This entry lists 24 T cell receptor beta chains sequenced from one sample in a study of cytomegalovirus exposure and HLA in healthy donors. A multiplex PCR was run with 60 Vbeta primers and 13 Jbeta primers. Clones were sequenced by immunoSEQ multiplex PCR, and TCRdb holds only the in-frame ones, with some missing. This sample has approximately 67,000 clones, with roughly two thirds found just once. The sample comprised PBMCs. These receptors all come from a woman under 40 in good health and CMV-seronegative.

The chain uses TRBV6-5 and TRBJ1-3; the D gene is possibly TRBD1 (5 bases). Germline V gene data show CDR1 as MNHEY and CDR2 as SVGAGI. The CDR3 is 14 amino acids. Deletions cut 6 bases from V and 0 bases from J, with 9 bases between. CDR3 sequence: CASSRRDSGNTIYF. In nucleotides, the CDR3 is TGTGCCAGCAGCCGCAGGGACTCTGGAAACACCATATATTTT.

The chain links TRBV19 to TRBJ1-6; 7 positions agree with TRBD1. Germline loops: CDR1 LNHDA, CDR2 SQIVND (reference sequence). This CDR3 comprises 15 residues. V lost 6 bases and J lost 5; bases outside the gene matches: 7. Here the CDR3 DNA reads TGTGCCAGTAGCCGGACAGGCGCCAATAATTCACCCCTCCACTTT. It encodes CASSRTGANNSPLHF.

This clone was seen a single time. V is TRBV5-1 and J is TRBJ2-2; TRBD1 might be the D (5 bases). Trimming left V 0 bases short and J 4 bases short, with 10 bases between. The CDR3 runs to 15 residues. CDR1 and CDR2 from the germline V gene are SGHRS and YFSETQ. The chain's CDR3 is CASSLEGARTGELFF. Written as DNA, the CDR3 is TGCGCCAGCAGCTTGGAAGGGGCGCGCACCGGGGAGCTGTTTTTT.

This clone was counted a few times. The V gene is TRBV7-2, the J gene TRBJ2-7; possible D gene TRBD1, 6 bases. Germline CDR1 SGHTA, CDR2 FQGNSA. The CDR3 extends over 14 amino acids. V was trimmed by 3 bases and J by 1 base, leaving 10 bases between them. CDR3 nucleotide sequence: TGTGCCAGCAGCTTTAGGACAGAGTCCTACGAGCAGTACTTC. Its protein is CASSFRTESYEQYF.

This rearrangement joins TRBV11-2 to TRBJ1-1; no definite D call. The germline V and J ends were trimmed by 1 base and 6 bases, with 12 bases remaining between them. Per the germline V gene, CDR1 is SGHAT and CDR2 is FQNNGV. This CDR3 is 14 amino acids long. This CDR3 is CASSLAPATAEAFF. CDR3 DNA: TGTGCCAGCAGCTTAGCCCCAGCGACGGCTGAAGCTTTCTTT.

V gene TRBV5-1 combines with J gene TRBJ2-1, with 7 bases identical to TRBD1. Germline values: CDR1 SGHRS, CDR2 YFSETQ. There are 16 residues in the CDR3. V trimming: 2 bases; J trimming: 2 bases; junction bases outside the gene matches: 7. Written as DNA, the CDR3 is TGCGCCAGCAGCTTATTGACAGGGTGGACCTACAATGAGCAGTTCTTC. It is translated as CASSLLTGWTYNEQFF.

The rearrangement links TRBV7-2 to TRBJ1-6, with D tentatively TRBD1 (6 bases). This CDR3 contains 15 residues. Germline V gene sequence: CDR1 SGHTA, CDR2 FQGNSA. V lost 5 bases, J lost 4 bases, and 12 bases lay in between. CDR3 DNA: TGTGCCAGCAGCCCTTCTGGACAGTATAATTCACCCCTCCACTTT. Its translation is CASSPSGQYNSPLHF.

This clone was seen only a few times. The V and J genes are TRBV29-1 and TRBJ2-6; 9 bases fit TRBD1. The CDR3 has 17 amino acids. Germline V gene lookup returns CDR1 SQVTM and CDR2 ANQGSEA. V lost 0 bases, J lost 2 bases, and 5 bases stayed unmatched. This chain's CDR3 is CSVEDGQGIAGANVLTF. CDR3 sequence (DNA): TGCAGCGTTGAAGATGGACAGGGGATAGCTGGGGCCAACGTCCTGACTTTC. Full variable domain (remainder filled in from reference TRBV29-1 and TRBJ2-6): SAVISQKPSRDICQRGTSLTIQCQVDSQVTMMFWYRQQPGQSLTLIATANQGSEATYESGFVIDKFPISRPNLTFSTLTVSNMSPEDSSIYLCSVEDGQGIAGANVLTFGAGSRLTVL.

The chain links TRBV7-3 to TRBJ2-1; 13 bases map to TRBD2. V lost 2 bases and J lost 0; bases outside the gene matches: 13. There are 21 residues in the CDR3. Germline V gives CDR1 SGHTA, CDR2 FQGTGA. The CDR3 sequence: CASSLLPLTSGGISSYNEQFF. The CDR3, as DNA: TGTGCCAGCAGCTTACTTCCCCTGACTAGCGGGGGGATTAGCTCCTACAATGAGCAGTTCTTC.

The chain employs TRBV29-1 and TRBJ1-1; 9 positions match TRBD1. The CDR3 length is 16 residues. The V and J ends lost 7 bases and 0 bases, in that order; junction bases with no gene match: 12. From germline, CDR1 is SQVTM and CDR2 ANQGSEA. CDR3 sequence: CSASTGGRVVNTEAFF. DNA of the CDR3: TGCAGCGCTTCCACAGGGGGCAGGGTCGTGAACACTGAAGCTTTCTTT.

V usage is TRBV6-5 and J usage is TRBJ2-1; 10 bases are a match to TRBD1. The junction had 6 bases not matched to a gene; V was cut back by 8 bases and J by 5 bases. The germline CDR1 and CDR2 sequences are MNHEY and SVGAGI. The CDR3 length is 14 residues. The CDR3 region is CASRWDRGHNEQFF. CDR3 sequence (DNA): TGTGCCAGCCGATGGGACAGGGGACACAATGAGCAGTTCTTC.

V usage is TRBV5-1 and J usage is TRBJ1-3; perhaps TRBD1 as D (6 bases). The V end lost 1 base, the J end lost 8 bases, and 22 bases lay between the germline ends. The CDR3 has 17 amino acids. Germline CDR1 reads SGHRS; CDR2 reads YFSETQ. The CDR3 DNA follows: TGCGCCAGCAGCTTGTCAGGGGTGAGAGGGTCACTGGACACCATATATTTT. Residues: CASSLSGVRGSLDTIYF. The variable domain in full, completed from reference TRBV5-1 and TRBJ1-3, reads KAGVTQTPRYLIKTRGQQVTLSCSPISGHRSVSWYQQTPGQGLQFLFEYFSETQRNKGNFPGRFSGRQFSNSRSEMNVSTLELGDSALYLCASSLSGVRGSLDTIYFGEGSWLTVV.

The rearrangement links TRBV2 to TRBJ2-5; TRBD2 matches at 9 bases. Germline CDR1 and CDR2: SNHLY and FYNNEI. V lost 8 bases and J lost 5; bases outside the gene matches: 21. The CDR3 is 18 amino acids. The CDR3 nucleotides read TGTGCCAGCTCCTTCGGGATAGCTAGCGGGGCGGGAGGGGAGACCCAGTACTTC. As protein: CASSFGIASGAGGETQYF.

This clone was detected ten times or more. Other DNA sequences from this sample encode an identical CDR3 as well. The V and J genes are TRBV2 and TRBJ1-2; D possibly corresponds to TRBD1 (6 bases). This CDR3 region has 15 residues. The germline V gene has CDR1 SNHLY and CDR2 FYNNEI. V was clipped by 2 bases and J by 3 bases, with 13 bases between them. CDR3 region: CASSETAQGYYGYTF. The CDR3, as DNA: TGTGCCAGCAGTGAAACGGCACAGGGATACTATGGCTACACCTTC.

This chain links TRBV29-1 with TRBJ1-2; D is undetermined. Trimming pared 3 bases from V and 0 bases from J, leaving 11 bases between. This CDR3 is 14 amino acids long. CDR1 and CDR2 (germline): SQVTM, ANQGSEA. CDR3 region: CSVDGVEANYGYTF. Here the CDR3 DNA reads TGCAGCGTTGATGGGGTGGAGGCTAACTATGGCTACACCTTC.

For the CDR3, the DNA is TGTGCCAGCAGCGCCATGAGCGGGGGGTACGAGCAGTACTTC. Protein: CASSAMSGGYEQYF. The chain is built from TRBV11-2 and TRBJ2-7; 9 bases match TRBD2. In germline, CDR1 is SGHAT, CDR2 FQNNGV. V shed 5 bases and J 4 bases; nucleotides not matched to a gene: 6. The CDR3 covers 14 residues.

This clone was picked up a small number of times. The chain employs TRBV6-5 and TRBJ1-5; no clear D. CDR3 length: 13 residues. In germline, CDR1 is MNHEY, CDR2 SVGAGI. The V end lost 10 bases, the J end lost 3 bases, and 13 bases lay between the germline ends. The CDR3 here is CANGRSNNQPQHF. The CDR3 DNA follows: TGTGCCAACGGGAGGAGTAACAATCAGCCCCAGCATTTT.

The rearrangement uses TRBV4-1 and TRBJ2-7; the match to TRBD2 covers 12 bases. After removal of 4 bases from V and 6 bases from J, the junction contained 7 bases not matched to a gene. The CDR3 sequence is 15 residues long. Germline loops: CDR1 MGHRA, CDR2 YSYEKL. The CDR3 nucleotides are TGCGCCAGCAGCCCCAGACTAGCGGGGGCAGGCGAGCAGTACTTC. It encodes CASSPRLAGAGEQYF.

The chain is built from TRBV7-3 and TRBJ2-3; a possible D gene is TRBD2 (6 bases). The CDR3 loop spans 15 amino acids. The V and J ends lost 4 bases and 2 bases respectively, with 13 bases between them. The germline CDR1 and CDR2 sequences are SGHTA and FQGTGA. CDR3 sequence (DNA): TGTGCCAGCAGCTCCGCCGCGGGGATCACAGATACGCAGTATTTT. Residues: CASSSAAGITDTQYF.

V usage is TRBV5-1 and J usage is TRBJ2-5; no clear D gene. CDR1 is SGHRS, CDR2 YFSETQ, per germline. This CDR3 region has 13 residues. The germline V and J ends were trimmed by 3 bases and 1 base, with 7 bases remaining between them. The CDR3 region has the DNA TGCGCCAGCAGCTACGGGTTCCAAGAGACCCAGTACTTC. Translation gives CASSYGFQETQYF.

This clone was counted between two and nine times. This chain links TRBV7-2 with TRBJ1-2; 7 bases are a match to TRBD1. The CDR3 has 17 residues. Trimming at V came to 4 bases and at J to 4 bases, leaving 15 bases not matched to a gene. Germline V gene lookup returns CDR1 SGHTA and CDR2 FQGNSA. The chain's CDR3 is CASSSQPDRARGYGYTF. The CDR3 DNA reads as TGTGCCAGCAGCTCTCAACCCGACAGGGCCAGGGGCTATGGCTACACCTTC.

The rearrangement uses TRBV28 and TRBJ2-7; D gene unclear. There are 14 residues in the CDR3. Germline CDR1 reads MDHEN; CDR2 reads SYDVKM. V shed 5 bases and J shed 1 base, with 12 bases lying between them. CDR3: CASSTLSPSYEQYF. The DNA for the CDR3 is TGTGCCAGCAGTACTCTTTCCCCTTCCTACGAGCAGTACTTC. The full variable domain, rest sourced from reference TRBV28 and TRBJ2-7, is DVKVTQSSRYLVKRTGEKVFLECVQDMDHENMFWYRQDPGLGLRLIYFSYDVKMKEKGDIPEGYSVSREKKERFSLILESASTNQTSMYLCASSTLSPSYEQYFGPGTRLTVT.

V usage is TRBV5-8 and J usage is TRBJ2-3, with 8 bases matching TRBD2. The CDR3 sequence is 16 residues long. The germline CDR1 and CDR2 sequences are SGHTS and YDEGEE. The J segment lost 0 bases and the V segment lost 0 bases, leaving 3 bases of the junction unmatched. DNA for the CDR3: TGTGCCAGCAGCTTGGACCTAGCGGGTAGCACAGATACGCAGTATTTT. It codes for CASSLDLAGSTDTQYF. Based on the CDR3 plus reference TRBV5-8 and TRBJ2-3, the full variable domain is EAGVTQSPTHLIKTRGQQATLRCSPISGHTSVYWYQQALGLGLQFLLWYDEGEERNRGNFPPRFSGRQFPNYSSELNVNALELEDSALYLCASSLDLAGSTDTQYFGPGTRLTVL.

The chain is built from TRBV11-3 and TRBJ1-2, with TRBD1 identical over 7 bases. The CDR3 loop spans 12 amino acids. V lost 7 bases, J lost 6 bases, and 5 bases stayed unmatched. The germline V gene encodes CDR1 SGHNT and CDR2 YENEEA. CDR3 sequence reads: CASTSGTDGYTF. CDR3 sequence (DNA): TGTGCCAGCACGTCCGGGACAGATGGCTACACCTTC.